The 5 T cell receptor beta chains below come from one sample, sequenced in a study of shared clonotypes between healthy human individuals. Sequencing was performed with immunoSEQ multiplex PCR; in TCRdb, only in-frame clones are kept and a portion is missing. The sample consists of 450,000 to 500,000 clones, 70% to 85% of them appearing once. Material for sequencing was PBMCs. The receptor set was obtained from a middle-aged woman in good health. Some clones in this sample may be carry-over from other donors' samples.

A note on this clone: Given the absence of the conserved phenylalanine or tryptophan at the CDR3 end, a read error is likely. V is TRBV27 and J is TRBJ1-2, with D maybe TRBD1 (5 bases). Per the germline V gene, CDR1 is MNHEY and CDR2 is SMNVEV (reference sequence). This CDR3 comprises 16 residues. V was cut by 5 bases and J by 5 bases, with 21 bases left in between. The CDR3 DNA follows: TGTGCCAGCAGTCCCGCCCCTCCAGGGTTGAGTTATGGCTACACCTCC. As protein: CASSPAPPGLSYGYTS.

CDR3 protein: CASSYGTGGTDTQYF. Written as DNA, the CDR3 is TGTGCCAGCAGTTACGGGACAGGGGGCACAGATACGCAGTATTTT. The chain links TRBV6-5 to TRBJ2-3; 10 bases align to TRBD1. This CDR3 region has 15 residues. The V gene's germline CDR1 is MNHEY and CDR2 SVGAGI. The ends lost 2 bases at V and 1 base at J; junction bases unmatched: 0.

The chain couples TRBV27 to TRBJ2-3; D is unclear. Trimming cost V 5 bases and J 1 base, with 4 bases left between them. Germline V gene lookup returns CDR1 MNHEY and CDR2 SMNVEV (reference sequence). The CDR3 consists of 12 residues. The CDR3 DNA is TGTGCCAGCAGTCCCCGCACAGATACGCAGTATTTT. Encoded protein: CASSPRTDTQYF.

The chain has TRBV6-6 and TRBJ2-5; D unclear. The CDR3 has 12 amino acids. The germline CDR1 and CDR2 sequences are MNHNY and SVGAGI (reference sequence). V was shortened by 2 bases and J by 5 bases, with 6 bases between the two germline ends. The CDR3 DNA is TGTGCCAGCAGTTACACAGTTGAGACCCAGTACTTC. It yields the protein CASSYTVETQYF.

In regard to this clone: Distinct nucleotide sequences in the sample also encode this CDR3. The V gene is TRBV7-9, the J gene TRBJ2-7; the D gene is possibly TRBD1 (6 bases). V was pared by 1 base and J by 2 bases, with 9 bases between. Germline-derived CDR1 and CDR2 are SEHNR and FQNEAQ (reference sequence). The CDR3 is made up of 14 amino acids. CDR3 in amino acids: CASSLGGLAYEQYF. CDR3 DNA: TGTGCCAGCAGCTTAGGGGGGCTAGCCTACGAGCAGTACTTC.